At least ten counts were recorded for the clone carrying this T cell receptor beta chain. These data originate in a study of T cells in Graves' hyperthyroidism and ophthalmopathy. Study background: Peripheral blood was collected at initial diagnosis, before any treatment.

The junction had 8 bases not matched to a gene; V was cut back by 0 bases and J by 3 bases. The CDR3 extends over 17 amino acids. Per the germline V gene, CDR1 is SGHAT and CDR2 is FQNNGV. Amplified TCR beta CDR3 regions came from RNA transcripts. Carried out on the TCR CDR3, a first-round RT-PCR used the HTBI primer set. MiXCR was run by TCRdb on the multiplex PCR reads, yielding one entry per CDR3 protein. The sample yields 400,000 to 550,000 distinct CDR3 sequences, roughly an eighth seen once. The chain couples TRBV11-2 to TRBJ2-7, with 10 bases fitting TRBD2. This sequence was found in a woman younger than 30 with Graves' hyperthyroidism. Sequencing was carried out using blood. The CDR3 nucleotides are TGTGCCAGCAGCTTAGATCGGTCGGCTAGCGGGAGCTACGAGCAGTACTTC. It codes for CASSLDRSASGSYEQYF.